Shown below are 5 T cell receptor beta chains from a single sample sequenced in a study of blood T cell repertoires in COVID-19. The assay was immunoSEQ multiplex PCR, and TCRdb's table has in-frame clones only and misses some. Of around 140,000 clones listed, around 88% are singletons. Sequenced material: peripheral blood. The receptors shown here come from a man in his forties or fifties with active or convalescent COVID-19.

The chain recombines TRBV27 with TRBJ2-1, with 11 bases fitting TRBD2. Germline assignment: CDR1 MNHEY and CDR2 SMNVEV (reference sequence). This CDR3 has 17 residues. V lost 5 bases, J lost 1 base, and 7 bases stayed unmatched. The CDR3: CASSLSPSGGSYNEQFF. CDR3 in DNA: TGTGCCAGCAGTCTCTCCCCTAGCGGGGGGTCCTACAATGAGCAGTTCTTC.

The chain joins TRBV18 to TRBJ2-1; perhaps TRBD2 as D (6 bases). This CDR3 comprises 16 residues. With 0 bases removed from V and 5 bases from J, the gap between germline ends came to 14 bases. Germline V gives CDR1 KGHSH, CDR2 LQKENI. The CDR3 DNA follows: TGTGCCAGCTCACCACCGACGCTAGCGTATGACAATGAGCAGTTCTTC. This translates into CASSPPTLAYDNEQFF. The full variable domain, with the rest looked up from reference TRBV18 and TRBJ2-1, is NAGVMQNPRHLVRRRGQEARLRCSPMKGHSHVYWYRQLPEEGLKFMVYLQKENIIDESGMPKERFSAEFPKEGPSILRIQQVVRGDSAAYFCASSPPTLAYDNEQFFGPGTRLTVL.

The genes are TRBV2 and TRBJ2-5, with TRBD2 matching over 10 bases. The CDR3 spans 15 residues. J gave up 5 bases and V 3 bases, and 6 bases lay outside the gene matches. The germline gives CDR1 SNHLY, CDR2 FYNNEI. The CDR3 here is CASSDASGSPETQYF. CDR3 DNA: TGTGCCAGCAGTGACGCTAGCGGGAGTCCGGAGACCCAGTACTTC. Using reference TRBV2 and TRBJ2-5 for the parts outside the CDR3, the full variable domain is EPEVTQTPSHQVTQMGQEVILRCVPISNHLYFYWYRQILGQKVEFLVSFYNNEISEKSEIFDDQFSVERPDGSNFTLKIRSTKLEDSAMYFCASSDASGSPETQYFGPGTRLLVL.

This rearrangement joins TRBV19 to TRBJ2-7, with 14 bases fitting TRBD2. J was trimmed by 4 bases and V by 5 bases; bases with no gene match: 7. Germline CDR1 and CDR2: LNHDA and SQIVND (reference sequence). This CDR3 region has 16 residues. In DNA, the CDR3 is TGTGCCAGTAGTGTGACTAGCGGGAGGGCCGGGTACGAGCAGTACTTC. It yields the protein CASSVTSGRAGYEQYF.

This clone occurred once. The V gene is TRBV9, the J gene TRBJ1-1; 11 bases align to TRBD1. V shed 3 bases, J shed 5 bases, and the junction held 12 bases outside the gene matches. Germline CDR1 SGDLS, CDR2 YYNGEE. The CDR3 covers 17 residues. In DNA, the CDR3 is TGTGCCAGCAGCGCCAAGAATTCAGGGACAGGGGGAACTGAAGCTTTCTTT. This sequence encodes CASSAKNSGTGGTEAFF.